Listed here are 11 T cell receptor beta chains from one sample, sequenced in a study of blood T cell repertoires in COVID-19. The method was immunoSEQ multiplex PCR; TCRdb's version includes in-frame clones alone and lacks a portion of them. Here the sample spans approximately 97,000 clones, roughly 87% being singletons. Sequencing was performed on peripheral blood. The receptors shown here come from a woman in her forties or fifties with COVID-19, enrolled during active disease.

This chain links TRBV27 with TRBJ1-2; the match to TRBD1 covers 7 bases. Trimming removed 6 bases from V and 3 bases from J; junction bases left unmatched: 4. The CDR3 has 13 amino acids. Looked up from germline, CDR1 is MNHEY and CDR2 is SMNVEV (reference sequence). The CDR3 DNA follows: TGTGCCAGCAGGAGGGGGCCGGACTATGGCTACACCTTC. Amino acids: CASRRGPDYGYTF.

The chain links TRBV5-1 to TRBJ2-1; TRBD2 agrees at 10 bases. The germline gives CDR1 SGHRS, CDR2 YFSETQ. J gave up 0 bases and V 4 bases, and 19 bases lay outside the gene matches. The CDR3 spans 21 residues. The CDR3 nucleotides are TGCGCCAGCAGCAGCTTCCTGGCAGCGGGGGGGCCGCGGAGCTCCTACAATGAGCAGTTCTTC. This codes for CASSSFLAAGGPRSSYNEQFF. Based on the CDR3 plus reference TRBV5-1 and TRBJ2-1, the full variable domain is KAGVTQTPRYLIKTRGQQVTLSCSPISGHRSVSWYQQTPGQGLQFLFEYFSETQRNKGNFPGRFSGRQFSNSRSEMNVSTLELGDSALYLCASSSFLAAGGPRSSYNEQFFGPGTRLTVL.

The CDR3 spells CASSLLNRREKNIQYF. CDR3 bases: TGTGCCAGCAGCTTATTAAATCGGAGGGAGAAAAACATTCAGTACTTC. The gene calls are TRBV13 and TRBJ2-4; maybe TRBD2 (6 bases). V lost 2 bases and J lost 4, with 15 bases in between. The length of the CDR3 is 16 residues. Germline V gene data show CDR1 as PRHDT and CDR2 as FYEKMQ (reference sequence).

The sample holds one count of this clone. The CDR3 coding sequence is TGTGCCACCAGTGAATCCGGGACAGGGAGAGAGACCCAGTACTTC. This codes for CATSESGTGRETQYF. The chain links TRBV24-1 to TRBJ2-5, with TRBD1 matching 9 bases. Germline V gene lookup returns CDR1 KGHDR and CDR2 SFDVKD. The CDR3 has 15 amino acids. Trimming at V came to 4 bases and at J to 4 bases, leaving 6 bases not matched to a gene.

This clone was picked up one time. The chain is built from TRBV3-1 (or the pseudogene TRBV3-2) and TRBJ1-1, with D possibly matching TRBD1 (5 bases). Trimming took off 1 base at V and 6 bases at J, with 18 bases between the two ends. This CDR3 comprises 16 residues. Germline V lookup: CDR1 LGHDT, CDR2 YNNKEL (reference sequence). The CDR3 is CASSQGDRQLNPEAFF. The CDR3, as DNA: TGTGCCAGCAGCCAAGGTGACAGACAGCTCAACCCTGAAGCTTTCTTT.

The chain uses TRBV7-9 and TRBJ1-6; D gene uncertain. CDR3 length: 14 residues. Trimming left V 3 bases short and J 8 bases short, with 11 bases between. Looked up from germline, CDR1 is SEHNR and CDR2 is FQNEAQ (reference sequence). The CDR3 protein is CASSFTLADSPLHF. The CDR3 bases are TGTGCCAGCAGCTTTACACTAGCGGATTCACCCCTCCACTTT. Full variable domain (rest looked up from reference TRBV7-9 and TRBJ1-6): DTGVSQNPRHKITKRGQNVTFRCDPISEHNRLYWYRQTLGQGPEFLTYFQNEAQLEKSRLLSDRFSAERPKGSFSTLEIQRTEQGDSAMYLCASSFTLADSPLHFGNGTRLTVT.

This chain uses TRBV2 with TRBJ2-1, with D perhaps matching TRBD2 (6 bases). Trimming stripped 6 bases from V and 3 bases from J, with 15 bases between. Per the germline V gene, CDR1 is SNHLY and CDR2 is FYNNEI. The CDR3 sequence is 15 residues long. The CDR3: CASSVKGGGYNEQFF. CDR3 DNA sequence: TGTGCCAGCAGCGTTAAGGGAGGCGGCTACAATGAGCAGTTCTTC.

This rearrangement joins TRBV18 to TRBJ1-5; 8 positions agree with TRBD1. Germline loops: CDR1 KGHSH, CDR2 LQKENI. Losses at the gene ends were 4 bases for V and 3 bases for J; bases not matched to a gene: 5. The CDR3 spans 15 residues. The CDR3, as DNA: TGTGCCAGCTCACGCGGGACAGGACCCAATCAGCCCCAGCATTTT. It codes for CASSRGTGPNQPQHF.

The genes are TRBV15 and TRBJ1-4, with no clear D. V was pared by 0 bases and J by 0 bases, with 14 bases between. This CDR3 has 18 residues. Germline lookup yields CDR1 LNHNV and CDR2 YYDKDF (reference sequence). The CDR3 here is CATSRDPPGTTTNEKLFF. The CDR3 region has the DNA TGTGCCACCAGCAGAGACCCCCCTGGCACGACAACTAATGAAAAACTGTTTTTT.

CDR3 in amino acids: CASSEIGQAPYEQYF. The CDR3, as DNA: TGTGCCAGCAGCGAAATTGGACAGGCACCCTACGAGCAGTACTTC. This chain joins TRBV27 and TRBJ2-7, with TRBD1 identical over 7 bases. With V trimmed by 6 bases and J by 2 bases, 10 bases remained unmatched. The germline gives CDR1 MNHEY, CDR2 SMNVEV (reference sequence). This CDR3 is 15 amino acids long.

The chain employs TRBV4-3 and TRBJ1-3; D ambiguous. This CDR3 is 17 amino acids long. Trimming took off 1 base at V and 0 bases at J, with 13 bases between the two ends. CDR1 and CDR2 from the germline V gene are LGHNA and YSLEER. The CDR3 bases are TGCGCCAGCAGCCAAGCCTACGCACGCCCCTCTGGAAACACCATATATTTT. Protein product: CASSQAYARPSGNTIYF.